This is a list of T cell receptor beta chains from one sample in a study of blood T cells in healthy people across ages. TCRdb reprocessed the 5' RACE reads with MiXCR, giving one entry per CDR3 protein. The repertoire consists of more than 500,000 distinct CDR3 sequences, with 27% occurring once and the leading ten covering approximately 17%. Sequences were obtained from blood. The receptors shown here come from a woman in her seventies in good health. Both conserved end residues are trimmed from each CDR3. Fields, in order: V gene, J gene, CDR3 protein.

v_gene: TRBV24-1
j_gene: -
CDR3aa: ATSDLGSQAQLNEQF

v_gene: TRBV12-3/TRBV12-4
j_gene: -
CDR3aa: ASSLRLAGYEQY

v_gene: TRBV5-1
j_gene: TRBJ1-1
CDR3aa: ASSLAGVGTEAF

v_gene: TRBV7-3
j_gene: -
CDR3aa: ASSPQANPGIVGQF

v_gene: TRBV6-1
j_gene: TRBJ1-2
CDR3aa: ASLRGINYGYT

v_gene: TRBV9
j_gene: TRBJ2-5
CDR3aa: ASSVASGGAWETQY

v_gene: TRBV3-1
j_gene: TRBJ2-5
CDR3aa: ASSHGTRGETQY

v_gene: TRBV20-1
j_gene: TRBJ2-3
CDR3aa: SARVSGSARTDTQY

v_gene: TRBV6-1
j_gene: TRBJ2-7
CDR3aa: ASSAGLAGGSYEQY

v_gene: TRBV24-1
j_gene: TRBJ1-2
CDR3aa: AAWTELYGYT

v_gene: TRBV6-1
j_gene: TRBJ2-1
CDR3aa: ASSDSWGTSEQF

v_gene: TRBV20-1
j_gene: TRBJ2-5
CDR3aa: SARDISDQETQY

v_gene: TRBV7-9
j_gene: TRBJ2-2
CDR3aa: ASSFGTGATGELF

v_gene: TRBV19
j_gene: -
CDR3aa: ASSRPGTGKRNEQF

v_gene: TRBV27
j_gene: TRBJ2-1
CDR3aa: ASRVSGGAHNEQF

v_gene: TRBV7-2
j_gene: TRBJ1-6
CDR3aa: ASSPHSTGSGSPLH

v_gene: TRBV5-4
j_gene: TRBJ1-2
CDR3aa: ASSLGVISPYSYT

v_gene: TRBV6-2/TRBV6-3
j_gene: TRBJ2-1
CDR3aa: ASSYSGSGGNEQF

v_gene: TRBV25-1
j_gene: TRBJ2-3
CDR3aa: ASSGEDTRGTDTQY

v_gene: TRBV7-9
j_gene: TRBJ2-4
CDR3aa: ASSLWGMDGGIQY

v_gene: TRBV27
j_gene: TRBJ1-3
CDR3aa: ASWASSGNTIY

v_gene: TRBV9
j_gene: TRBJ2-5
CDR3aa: ASSLQGTRGETQY

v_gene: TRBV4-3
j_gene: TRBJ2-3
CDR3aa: ASSQSPAGSDTQY

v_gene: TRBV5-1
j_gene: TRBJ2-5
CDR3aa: ASSLLGAGETQY

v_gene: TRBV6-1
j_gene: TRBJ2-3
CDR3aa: ASSENLWSATPSTDTQY

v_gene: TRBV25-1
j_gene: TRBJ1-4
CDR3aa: ASSARGGGPQNEKLF

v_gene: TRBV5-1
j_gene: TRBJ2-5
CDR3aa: ASSLAPAGQETQY

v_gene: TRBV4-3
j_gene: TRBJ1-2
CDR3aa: ASSTAQANYGYT

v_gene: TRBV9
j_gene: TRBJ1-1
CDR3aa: ASSGGQTMNTEAF